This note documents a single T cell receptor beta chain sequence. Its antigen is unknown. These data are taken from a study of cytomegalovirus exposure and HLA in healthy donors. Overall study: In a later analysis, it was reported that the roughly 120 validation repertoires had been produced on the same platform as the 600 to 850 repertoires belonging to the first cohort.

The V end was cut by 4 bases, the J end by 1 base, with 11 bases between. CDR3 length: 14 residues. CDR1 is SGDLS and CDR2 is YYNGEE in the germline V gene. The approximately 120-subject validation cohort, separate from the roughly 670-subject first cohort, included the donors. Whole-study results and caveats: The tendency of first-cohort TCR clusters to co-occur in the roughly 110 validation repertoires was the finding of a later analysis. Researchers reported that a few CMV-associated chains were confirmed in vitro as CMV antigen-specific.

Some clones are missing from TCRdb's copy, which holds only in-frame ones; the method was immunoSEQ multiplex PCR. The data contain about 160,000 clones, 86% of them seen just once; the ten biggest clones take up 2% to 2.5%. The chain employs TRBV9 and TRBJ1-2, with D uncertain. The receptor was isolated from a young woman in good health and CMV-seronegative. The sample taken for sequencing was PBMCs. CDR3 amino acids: CASSSRGLNYGYTF. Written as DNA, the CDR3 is TGTGCCAGCAGCTCTAGAGGGCTTAACTATGGCTACACCTTC.